This T cell receptor (beta chain) was identified in a study of shared clonotypes between healthy human individuals. It was across several immunoSEQ plates that each subset's genomic DNA was evenly split. Profiled with immunoSEQ multiplex PCR; TCRdb holds only in-frame clones, not every one. The table records roughly 2.4 million clones, around 95% of them present only once. In regard to this clone: Its target is unknown.

The germline CDR1 and CDR2 sequences are MNHEY and SVGAGI. CDR3 length: 14 amino acids. Between the trimmed V and J ends, which lost 2 bases and 7 bases, there was a span of 14 bases. Overall study findings and caveats: Represented diversity, genetic and exposure-history alike, was limited by few donors.

This receptor was taken from a man aged 18-30 years in good health. The sequenced sample was naive CD4+ T cells sorted from blood. Specified subset: CD45RA+ positively selected. The chain joins TRBV6-5 to TRBJ1-2, with unresolved D. The CDR3, as DNA: TGTGCCAGCAGTTACGAGTCTTCTTTCGGTGGCTACACCTTC. This translates into CASSYESSFGGYTF.